A single sample is the source of the 19 T cell receptor beta chains below, sequenced in a study of breast tumors, draining lymph nodes, adjacent tissues. TCRdb reprocessed the multiplex PCR reads via MiXCR and lists one record per CDR3 protein. The sample lists about 230,000 distinct CDR3 sequences; approximately 30% were seen once. Axillary draining lymph nodes of breast cancer patients supplied the node samples. Sample: axillary lymph node tissue. The receptors were sampled from a female donor with breast cancer. Some clones in this sample may be carry-over from other donors' samples.

As for this clonotype: A much larger clone sits a single nucleotide away, making a read error possible. V is TRBV6-1 and J is TRBJ2-3, with D unclear. Trimming removed 5 bases at V and 0 bases at J, with 15 bases between. Germline V gene lookup returns CDR1 MNHNS and CDR2 SASEGT. CDR3 length: 16 amino acids. The CDR3 here is CASSQFRRLSTDTQYF. CDR3 bases: TGTGCCAGCAGTCAATTCCGCAGGCTTAGCACAGATACGCAGTATTTT.

This clonotype was seen ten or more times. CDR3: CASSSPQGAFSYNSPLHF. The CDR3 nucleotides are TGTGCCAGCAGTTCCCCCCAGGGGGCCTTTTCCTATAATTCACCCCTCCACTTT. The genes are TRBV28 and TRBJ1-6; 8 bases are a match to TRBD1. With V trimmed by 4 bases and J by 1 base, 9 bases remained unmatched. Looked up from germline, CDR1 is MDHEN and CDR2 is SYDVKM. The CDR3 contains 18 residues.

Worth noting for this clonotype: With a much larger clone just one base away, this may be a read error. The CDR3 DNA sequence: TGTGCCAGCAGTCATAACTGGGGAAATGAGCAGTTCTTC. Translating it yields CASSHNWGNEQFF. The chain carries TRBV6-4 and TRBJ2-1; D is unresolved. Germline values: CDR1 MRHNA, CDR2 SNTAGT. CDR3 length equals 13 residues. Trimming stripped 5 bases from V and 7 bases from J, with 12 bases between.

The chain combines TRBV11-3 with TRBJ1-4, with D possibly matching TRBD1 (6 bases). The germline V gene has CDR1 SGHNT and CDR2 YENEEA. This CDR3 is 13 amino acids long. The germline V and J ends were trimmed by 4 bases and 10 bases, with 13 bases remaining between them. The CDR3 sequence is CASSSEGGAKLFF. The CDR3 DNA sequence: TGTGCCAGCAGCTCGGAGGGGGGTGCAAAACTGTTTTTT.

This clonotype appeared a few times. The chain uses TRBV6-6 and TRBJ1-1; possible D gene TRBD1, 6 bases. This CDR3 has 13 residues. V was cut by 7 bases and J by 8 bases, with 17 bases left in between. Germline V gene lookup returns CDR1 MNHNY and CDR2 SVGAGI (reference sequence). This CDR3 reads CASTQGTRLEAFF. Written as DNA, the CDR3 is TGTGCCAGCACCCAGGGGACCCGCTTAGAAGCTTTCTTT.

A word on this clonotype: One end of the junction varies from germline; a read error may be responsible. The genes are TRBV5-1 and TRBJ1-2; maybe TRBD1 (5 bases). Germline assignment: CDR1 SGHRS and CDR2 YFSETQ. This CDR3 comprises 13 residues. The CDR3 protein is CAGSTTQGYGYAF. For the CDR3, the DNA is TGCGCCGGCAGCACAACCCAGGGTTATGGCTACGCCTTC.

This clonotype was picked up a small number of times. This chain links TRBV30 with TRBJ2-2; 8 nucleotides align to TRBD1. The ends lost 2 bases at V and 5 bases at J; junction bases unmatched: 4. This CDR3 is 14 amino acids long. CDR1 and CDR2 (germline): GTSNPN, SVGIG (reference sequence). In DNA, the CDR3 is TGTGCCTGGAGTACAGGGGGTAGGACCGGGGAGCTGTTTTTT. It yields the protein CAWSTGGRTGELFF.

This chain joins TRBV7-2 and TRBJ1-2; the D gene is possibly TRBD1 (5 bases). The CDR3 extends over 17 amino acids. With 3 bases removed from V and 4 bases from J, the gap between germline ends came to 21 bases. Per the germline V gene, CDR1 is SGHTA and CDR2 is FQGNSA. This CDR3 reads CASSFQGPTGILYGYTF. Here the CDR3 DNA reads TGTGCCAGCAGCTTTCAGGGACCCACCGGGATCCTCTATGGCTACACCTTC.

This clonotype was seen ten or more times. V and J are TRBV16 and TRBJ2-1; D gene ambiguous. Trimming took 0 bases from V and 8 from J, leaving 8 bases between them. The CDR3 is 13 amino acids. CDR1 and CDR2 from the germline V gene are KGHSY and FQNENV. In DNA, the CDR3 is TGTGCCAGCAGCCAATCGGCGAGAGATGAGCAGTTCTTC. Its translation is CASSQSARDEQFF.

Concerning this clonotype itself: The final CDR3 position lacks the conserved phenylalanine or tryptophan, pointing to a likely read error. This chain connects TRBV7-9 to TRBJ1-2, with D maybe TRBD1 (5 bases). The CDR3 has 14 amino acids. V lost 2 bases and J lost 8, with 15 bases in between. Germline CDR1 reads SEHNR; CDR2 reads FQNEAQ (reference sequence). This CDR3 is CASSLSGQTSGYTL. DNA of the CDR3: TGTGCCAGCAGCTTATCAGGACAAACGTCGGGCTACACCCTC.

There are many counts of this clonotype. The genes are TRBV7-3 and TRBJ2-7; D is ambiguous. The V end lost 3 bases, the J end lost 6 bases, and 9 bases lay between the germline ends. CDR3 size: 12 residues. Germline V CDR1 and CDR2: SGHTA, FQGTGA. The CDR3 DNA follows: TGTGCCAGCAGCTTTTCCTTCTCCGAGCAGTACTTC. It is translated as CASSFSFSEQYF.

This clonotype was counted at least ten times. The chain has TRBV3-1 and TRBJ2-1; TRBD2 aligns across 13 bases. Trimming at V came to 5 bases and at J to 5 bases, leaving 6 bases not matched to a gene. The CDR3 consists of 16 residues. From germline, CDR1 is LGHDT and CDR2 YNNKEL (reference sequence). In DNA form, the CDR3 reads TGTGCCAGCAGCTTGATCGGGACTAGCGGGAACAATGAGCAGTTCTTC. Protein sequence: CASSLIGTSGNNEQFF.

This clonotype was seen a few times. V gene TRBV7-9 combines with J gene TRBJ1-1, with TRBD1 matching over 11 bases. With 6 bases clipped from V and 6 bases from J, the junction kept 15 bases outside the gene matches. Germline assignment: CDR1 SEHNR and CDR2 FQNEAQ (reference sequence). This CDR3 spans 17 amino acids. CDR3 DNA sequence: TGTGCCAGCAGAGCCGGAGGACAGGGGGCCTTTCTCCCTGAAGCTTTCTTT. This encodes CASRAGGQGAFLPEAFF. Filled out from reference TRBV7-9 and TRBJ1-1, the complete variable domain reads DTGVSQNPRHKITKRGQNVTFRCDPISEHNRLYWYRQTLGQGPEFLTYFQNEAQLEKSRLLSDRFSAERPKGSFSTLEIQRTEQGDSAMYLCASRAGGQGAFLPEAFFGQGTRLTVV.

This clonotype was seen at least ten times. The chain employs TRBV5-8 and TRBJ2-1; 11 bases are shared with TRBD2. V lost 3 bases to trimming and J lost 4 bases; unmatched junction nucleotides: 3. This CDR3 region has 15 residues. Germline CDR1 and CDR2: SGHTS and YDEGEE. The CDR3: CASSWGLAEYNEQFF. CDR3 coding DNA: TGTGCCAGCAGCTGGGGACTAGCGGAATACAATGAGCAGTTCTTC. Full variable domain (missing parts from reference TRBV5-8 and TRBJ2-1): EAGVTQSPTHLIKTRGQQATLRCSPISGHTSVYWYQQALGLGLQFLLWYDEGEERNRGNFPPRFSGRQFPNYSSELNVNALELEDSALYLCASSWGLAEYNEQFFGPGTRLTVL.

This clonotype was counted at least ten times. V usage is TRBV28 and J usage is TRBJ1-5; the D is unclear. The CDR3 has 13 amino acids. The germline CDR1 and CDR2 sequences are MDHEN and SYDVKM. Trimming left V 5 bases short and J 10 bases short, with 15 bases between. The CDR3 DNA reads TGTGCCAGCAGTGCTCTCGGGCGCAAACCCCAGCATTTT. Translation gives CASSALGRKPQHF.

This clonotype has a count of ten or more. The J gene is TRBJ2-6, the V gene TRBV20-1; D is ambiguous. The CDR3 spans 14 residues. Germline CDR1 DFQATT, CDR2 SNEGSKA (reference sequence). V lost 4 bases, J lost 1 base, and 8 bases lay in between. CDR3: CSATDWSGANVLTF. The CDR3 DNA sequence: TGCAGTGCTACCGACTGGTCTGGGGCCAACGTCCTGACTTTC.

This clonotype was picked up many times. The chain joins TRBV20-1 to TRBJ2-5; D is ambiguous. Trimming took off 3 bases at V and 5 bases at J, with 7 bases between the two ends. Germline CDR1 DFQATT, CDR2 SNEGSKA (reference sequence). The CDR3 runs to 11 residues. This chain's CDR3 is CSASSWETQYF. Here the CDR3 DNA reads TGCAGTGCTAGCTCGTGGGAGACCCAGTACTTC.

DNA of the CDR3: TGTGCCAGCAGCCTAAGCGGGACTGGACTCTACGAGCAGTACTTC. Its translation: CASSLSGTGLYEQYF. The rearrangement links TRBV3-1 to TRBJ2-7; 7 nucleotides match TRBD2. The CDR3 runs to 15 residues. V shed 4 bases, J shed 3 bases, and the junction held 9 bases outside the gene matches. Germline V lookup: CDR1 LGHDT, CDR2 YNNKEL (reference sequence).

On this clonotype itself: The junction departs from the called germline gene at one end, perhaps through a read error. The chain links TRBV7-2 to TRBJ2-6; 11 bases are shared with TRBD1. The CDR3 is 19 residues long. In germline, CDR1 is SGHTA, CDR2 FQGNSA. CDR3 loop: CASSARTGGFPAGPNVLTF. The CDR3, as DNA: TGTGCCAGCAGCGCCAGGACAGGGGGCTTCCCGGCTGGGCCCAACGTCCTGACTTTC.